This record looks at one TCR beta chain sequence and its context. In the study's own analysis: Quantification of nucleated cells was approximated via reference gene primer amplification. Produced via immunoSEQ multiplex PCR; TCRdb's table is partial and in-frame only. V, J and clone size are those of that table, while D and trimming were read from the DNA. The data show fewer than 450,000 clones, more than 75% seen once. This CDR3 spans 15 amino acids. Participant age was roughly 18 to 89 years, and participants resided in 25 or so US areas. This record comes from a study of blood T cell repertoires in COVID-19. Study background: T cells, B-cell-depleted T cells, or PBMCs supplied cDNA or gDNA.

The sequence came from a woman between 18 and 29 years old who had recovered from COVID-19. The chain has TRBV21-1 and TRBJ2-7; TRBD1 was called by the table and not checked on the DNA. TRBV21-1 is listed as a pseudogene. Material for sequencing was PBMCs or T cells enriched from blood (not recorded which). CDR3 DNA sequence: TGTGCCAGCACCCTGCGGCAGGGAAACTCCTACGAGCAGTACTTC. Translated, it gives CASTLRQGNSYEQYF.